The 16 T cell receptor beta chains in this list originate from one sample, sequenced in a study of CD8 T cells in Susac syndrome. After extraction with the RNeasy kit, about 0.45 to 1 ug of the RNA was reverse transcribed using random hexamers. From the immunoSEQ multiplex PCR reads, TCRdb called clonotypes with MiXCR, one entry per CDR3 protein. The data contain 150,000 to 200,000 distinct CDR3 sequences, about 95% of them singletons. Sequencing used CD4+ T cells from PBMCs. All receptors come from a human donor in good health.

Notes on this clonotype: Compared with germline, one end of the junction differs, possibly owing to a read error. The chain joins TRBV2 to TRBJ2-1; D assignment may be TRBD1 or TRBD2 (6 bases each). The germline V gene has CDR1 SNHLY and CDR2 FYNNEI. The CDR3 covers 13 residues. The CDR3 sequence: CALGDGGYSEQFF. For the CDR3, the DNA is TGTGCCCTCGGGGACGGGGGCTACAGTGAGCAGTTCTTC.

This chain links TRBV18 with TRBJ2-7, with D hard to call. With 3 bases removed from V and 5 bases from J, the gap between germline ends came to 5 bases. This CDR3 is built from 11 residues. From germline, CDR1 is KGHSH and CDR2 LQKENI. The CDR3, as DNA: TGTGCCAGCTCACCCAAGGACGAGCAGTACTTC. It encodes CASSPKDEQYF.

The chain combines TRBV29-1 with TRBJ2-5, with D hard to call. This CDR3 spans 12 amino acids. Germline CDR1 reads SQVTM; CDR2 reads ANQGSEA. Trimming removed 6 bases at V and 0 bases at J, with 8 bases between. The CDR3 loop reads CSVRTYQETQYF. The CDR3 DNA reads TGCAGCGTGAGGACGTACCAAGAGACCCAGTACTTC.

V is TRBV27 and J is TRBJ2-7, with unresolved D. With 6 bases removed from V and 2 bases from J, the gap between germline ends came to 14 bases. The CDR3 spans 14 residues. Germline loops: CDR1 MNHEY, CDR2 SMNVEV (reference sequence). The CDR3 DNA reads as TGTGCCAGCAGCCCCGCCAACCCTCCCTACGAGCAGTACTTC. Encoded protein: CASSPANPPYEQYF.

This chain uses TRBV3-1 with TRBJ2-1; D is uncertain. Germline values: CDR1 LGHDT, CDR2 YNNKEL (reference sequence). V was trimmed by 2 bases and J by 6 bases, leaving 14 bases between them. The CDR3 length is 15 residues. The CDR3 region has the DNA TGTGCCAGCAGCCAATGGGATGGCCCTGGCAATGAGCAGTTCTTC. Protein product: CASSQWDGPGNEQFF.

V and J are TRBV18 and TRBJ2-7; weak D call: TRBD1 (6 bases). The CDR3 extends over 14 amino acids. Germline V CDR1 and CDR2: KGHSH, LQKENI. V lost 1 base and J lost 1, with 8 bases in between. CDR3 DNA: TGTGCCAGCTCACCACGGGGGCAATCCTACGAGCAGTACTTC. The encoded protein is CASSPRGQSYEQYF.

The CDR3 loop reads CSVSRERIDTQYF. CDR3 nucleotide sequence: TGCAGCGTTTCCAGGGAGAGGATAGATACGCAGTATTTT. V and J are TRBV29-1 and TRBJ2-3; D may be TRBD1 or TRBD2 (5 bases each). The CDR3 has 13 amino acids. Germline V CDR1 and CDR2: SQVTM, ANQGSEA. V lost 5 bases, J lost 5 bases, and 14 bases lay in between.

As DNA, the CDR3 is TGTGCCAGCAGCCCTGCGGTAGCGGGAGGGACAGATACGCAGTATTTT. This sequence encodes CASSPAVAGGTDTQYF. The V gene is TRBV7-2, the J gene TRBJ2-3, with 11 bases matching TRBD2. Germline-derived CDR1 and CDR2 are SGHTA and FQGNSA. V was pared by 5 bases and J by 3 bases, with 7 bases of the junction left unmatched. CDR3 length: 16 amino acids. The entire variable domain, with the rest obtained from reference TRBV7-2 and TRBJ2-3, is as follows: GAGVSQSPSNKVTEKGKDVELRCDPISGHTALYWYRQSLGQGLEFLIYFQGNSAPDKSGLPSDRFSAERTGGSVSTLTIQRTQQEDSAVYLCASSPAVAGGTDTQYFGPGTRLTVL.

The chain recombines TRBV29-1 with TRBJ2-1; 8 nucleotides match TRBD1. V lost 3 bases to trimming and J lost 1 base; unmatched junction nucleotides: 5. In germline, CDR1 is SQVTM, CDR2 ANQGSEA. This CDR3 is 15 amino acids long. CDR3 nucleotides: TGCAGCGTTGACGGTCGACAGGGGTCCTACAATGAGCAGTTCTTC. It codes for CSVDGRQGSYNEQFF.

The chain employs TRBV15 and TRBJ2-1; D unresolved. V lost 0 bases, J lost 9 bases, and 15 bases lay in between. CDR3 length: 15 residues. CDR1 is LNHNV and CDR2 is YYDKDF in the germline V gene (reference sequence). The CDR3 protein is CATSRDTARISEQFF. As DNA, the CDR3 is TGTGCCACCAGCAGAGATACAGCGAGGATAAGTGAGCAGTTCTTC.

The chain's CDR3 is CSVALGTQNTEAFF. DNA of the CDR3: TGCAGCGTTGCTTTAGGGACACAGAACACTGAAGCTTTCTTT. The chain links TRBV29-1 to TRBJ1-1, with TRBD1 as a possible D gene (6 bases). There are 14 residues in the CDR3. V lost 4 bases, J lost 1 base, and 13 bases lay in between. Looked up from germline, CDR1 is SQVTM and CDR2 is ANQGSEA. The full variable domain, in which reference TRBV29-1 and TRBJ1-1 provide the parts outside the CDR3, is SAVISQKPSRDICQRGTSLTIQCQVDSQVTMMFWYRQQPGQSLTLIATANQGSEATYESGFVIDKFPISRPNLTFSTLTVSNMSPEDSSIYLCSVALGTQNTEAFFGQGTRLTVV.

This chain joins TRBV5-6 and TRBJ2-5; D possibly corresponds to TRBD1 (5 bases). Trimming shortened V by 1 base and J by 4 bases, and 11 bases separated the two germline ends. In germline, CDR1 is SGHDT, CDR2 YYEEEE. CDR3 length: 14 amino acids. DNA of the CDR3: TGTGCCAGCAGCTTGCGAGCAGGGCTAGAGACCCAGTACTTC. Protein: CASSLRAGLETQYF.

The chain joins TRBV15 to TRBJ1-2; D might be TRBD1 (6 bases). The V gene's germline CDR1 is LNHNV and CDR2 YYDKDF (reference sequence). The CDR3 covers 14 residues. With 2 bases removed from V and 4 bases from J, the gap between germline ends came to 11 bases. The CDR3 sequence: CATSRPTGGYGYTF. CDR3 DNA: TGTGCCACCAGCAGACCGACAGGAGGCTATGGCTACACCTTC.

The genes are TRBV15 and TRBJ2-5; 10 nucleotides agree with TRBD1. Germline CDR1 and CDR2: LNHNV and YYDKDF (reference sequence). The CDR3 totals 16 residues. The junction had 9 bases not matched to a gene; V was cut back by 3 bases and J by 5 bases. DNA for the CDR3: TGTGCCACCAGCAGGGGACAGGGGATAAGAGGGGAGACCCAGTACTTC. Translated, it gives CATSRGQGIRGETQYF.

The chain recombines TRBV19 with TRBJ2-4; TRBD2 is a possible D gene (6 bases). This CDR3 contains 14 residues. V lost 6 bases to trimming and J lost 2 bases, with 11 bases between them. Germline CDR1 is LNHDA and CDR2 is SQIVND (reference sequence). The CDR3 nucleotides are TGTGCCAGTAGCTTGGGGGGAACCAAAAACATTCAGTACTTC. Its protein product is CASSLGGTKNIQYF.

The rearrangement uses TRBV7-2 and TRBJ2-3; 7 bases agree with TRBD2. CDR3 length: 15 residues. V was clipped by 5 bases and J by 0 bases; unmatched bases: 5. Per germline, CDR1 SGHTA and CDR2 FQGNSA. CDR3 DNA sequence: TGTGCCAGCAGCAAGAGCGGGGCTAGCACAGATACGCAGTATTTT. Protein product: CASSKSGASTDTQYF.